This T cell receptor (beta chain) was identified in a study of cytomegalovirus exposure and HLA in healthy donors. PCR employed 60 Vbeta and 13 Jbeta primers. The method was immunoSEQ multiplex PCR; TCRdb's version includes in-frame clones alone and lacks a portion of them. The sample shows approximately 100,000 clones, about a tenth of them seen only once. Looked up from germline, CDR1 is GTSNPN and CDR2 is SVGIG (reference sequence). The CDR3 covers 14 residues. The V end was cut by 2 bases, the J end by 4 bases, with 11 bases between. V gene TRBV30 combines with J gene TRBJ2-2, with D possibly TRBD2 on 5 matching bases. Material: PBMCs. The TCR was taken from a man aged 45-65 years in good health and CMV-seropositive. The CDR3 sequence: CAWSRGAGTGELFF. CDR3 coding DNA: TGTGCCTGGAGTAGAGGTGCGGGCACCGGGGAGCTGTTTTTT.